Listed below are T cell receptor beta chains from one sample, sequenced in a study of Ad26.COV2.S vaccination and SARS-CoV-2 variants. The table came from immunoSEQ multiplex PCR; TCRdb's copy has only in-frame clones and leaves some out. Of fewer than 100,000 clones listed, roughly 85% are singletons. Sequencing was performed on peripheral blood, taken after recovery from COVID-19. These receptors originate from a human donor who had recovered from COVID-19. CDR3s include the opening cysteine and the closing phenylalanine or tryptophan. Each record gives: clone size, D gene, V gene, J gene, CDR3 protein, CDR3 DNA. A D gene is named only where the DNA matches it firmly. Size is omitted from some rows. Given values are once, few, many or a class for expanded clones.

clone_size: once
d_call: NA
v_call: TRBV19
j_call: TRBJ2-7
cdr3_aa: CASTSPVYEQYF
cdr3_nt: TGTGCCAGTACCTCTCCGGTCTACGAGCAGTACTTC

clone_size: few
d_call: NA
v_call: TRBV5-1
j_call: TRBJ1-3
cdr3_aa: CASRLRAGLGNTIYF
cdr3_nt: TGCGCCAGCCGGCTCAGGGCAGGGCTAGGAAACACCATATATTTT

clone_size: NA
d_call: TRBD1
v_call: TRBV4-3
j_call: TRBJ1-2
cdr3_aa: CASSQPDRGHGYTF
cdr3_nt: TGCGCCAGCAGCCAACCTGACAGGGGGCATGGCTACACCTTC

clone_size: NA
d_call: TRBD1
v_call: TRBV5-6
j_call: TRBJ1-2
cdr3_aa: CASSLAETGGYYGYTF
cdr3_nt: TGTGCCAGCAGCTTGGCCGAGACAGGGGGCTACTATGGCTACACCTTC

clone_size: NA
d_call: NA
v_call: TRBV29-1
j_call: TRBJ2-5
cdr3_aa: CSVDRRGREETQYF
cdr3_nt: TGCAGCGTTGATCGGCGGGGGCGGGAAGAGACCCAGTACTTC

clone_size: NA
d_call: TRBD1
v_call: TRBV7-3
j_call: TRBJ2-5
cdr3_aa: CASSLGQKETQYF
cdr3_nt: TGTGCCAGCAGCTTGGGACAGAAAGAGACCCAGTACTTC

clone_size: few
d_call: NA
v_call: TRBV24-1
j_call: TRBJ2-7
cdr3_aa: CATSGSPFYEQYF
cdr3_nt: TGTGCCACTAGTGGTTCCCCGTTCTACGAGCAGTACTTC

clone_size: NA
d_call: TRBD2
v_call: TRBV2
j_call: TRBJ2-1
cdr3_aa: CASSEAGLAGVNEQFF
cdr3_nt: TGTGCCAGCAGTGAAGCCGGACTAGCGGGAGTTAATGAGCAGTTCTTC

clone_size: NA
d_call: TRBD1
v_call: TRBV3-1/TRBV3-2
j_call: TRBJ2-6
cdr3_aa: CASRPTGAGANVLTF
cdr3_nt: TGTGCCAGCAGGCCGACAGGGGCTGGGGCCAACGTCCTGACTTTC

clone_size: NA
d_call: TRBD2
v_call: TRBV6-1
j_call: TRBJ2-1
cdr3_aa: CASSEGLAAYNEQFF
cdr3_nt: TGTGCCAGCAGTGAGGGACTAGCGGCCTACAATGAGCAGTTCTTC

clone_size: NA
d_call: NA
v_call: TRBV11-1
j_call: TRBJ2-3
cdr3_aa: CASSLGSDTQYF
cdr3_nt: TGTGCCAGCAGCTTAGGGTCAGATACGCAGTATTTT

clone_size: few
d_call: NA
v_call: TRBV6-6
j_call: TRBJ2-2
cdr3_aa: CASKNRGATGELFF
cdr3_nt: TGTGCCAGCAAGAACCGAGGGGCCACCGGGGAGCTGTTTTTT

clone_size: NA
d_call: TRBD2
v_call: TRBV6-2/TRBV6-3
j_call: TRBJ2-7
cdr3_aa: CASSSLLRLAGVSEQYF
cdr3_nt: TGTGCCAGCAGTTCTTTACTGCGACTAGCGGGAGTCTCCGAGCAGTACTTC

clone_size: NA
d_call: NA
v_call: TRBV28
j_call: TRBJ1-1
cdr3_aa: CASISFSRGRNTEAFF
cdr3_nt: TGTGCCAGCATCTCCTTCTCCAGGGGCAGGAACACTGAAGCTTTCTTT

clone_size: NA
d_call: NA
v_call: TRBV7-9
j_call: TRBJ2-1
cdr3_aa: CASSFSWSEQFF
cdr3_nt: TGTGCCAGCAGCTTTTCCTGGAGTGAGCAGTTCTTC